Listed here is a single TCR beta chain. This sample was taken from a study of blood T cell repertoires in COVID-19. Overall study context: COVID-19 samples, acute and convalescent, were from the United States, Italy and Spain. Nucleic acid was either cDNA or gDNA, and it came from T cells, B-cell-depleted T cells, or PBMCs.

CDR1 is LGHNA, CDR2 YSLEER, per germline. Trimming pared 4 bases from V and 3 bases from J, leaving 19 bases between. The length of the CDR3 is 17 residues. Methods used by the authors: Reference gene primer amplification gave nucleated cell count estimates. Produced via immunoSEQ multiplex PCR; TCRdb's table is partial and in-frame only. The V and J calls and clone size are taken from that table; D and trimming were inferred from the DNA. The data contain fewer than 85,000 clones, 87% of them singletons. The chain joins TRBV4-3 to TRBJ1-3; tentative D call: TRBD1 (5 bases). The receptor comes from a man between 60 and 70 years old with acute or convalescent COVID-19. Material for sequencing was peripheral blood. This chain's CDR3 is CASSPTGTGGYGNTIYF. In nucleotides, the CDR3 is TGCGCCAGCAGCCCGACCGGGACGGGGGGTTATGGAAACACCATATATTTT.